Described below is a single T cell receptor (beta chain) sequence and its context. The data are from a study of human versus mouse CDR3 diversity and MHC coevolution. There are 13 residues in the CDR3. Germline-derived CDR1 and CDR2 are MNHEY and SVGAGI. Germline trimming cut 6 bases from V and 5 bases from J; bases unmatched to any gene: 6. Repertoires were generated with immunoSEQ multiplex PCR, while TCRdb's copy carries only in-frame clones and drops some. The profile shows around 74,000 clones, around 92% of them singletons. The chain employs TRBV6-5 and TRBJ2-5; 7 nucleotides match TRBD1. The sample was naive CD4+ T cells from blood. Subset of the sample: CD45RO-negative CD62L-positive naive CD4 T cells. The receptor's source is a person aged 30-69 years in good health. For the CDR3, the DNA is TGTGCCAGCAGCCGGACAGGTTTGGAGACCCAGTACTTC. It translates to CASSRTGLETQYF.